This T cell receptor beta chain was identified during a study of a mutant IDH1 vaccine in newly diagnosed glioma. Worth noting for this clone: Its antigen is undetermined.

Here immunoSEQ multiplex PCR was the method, and the copy in TCRdb shows in-frame clones only, minus some. The table shows 25,000 to 30,000 clones, with about 90% occurring only once. The CDR3 has 16 residues. Trimming cost V 6 bases and J 3 bases, with 18 bases left between them. CDR1 and CDR2 (germline): LNHDA, SQIVND (reference sequence). Time point noted: week 5, during vaccination. The investigators gave 300 ug of mutant IDH1 20-mer peptide in each vaccine dose, together with topical imiquimod. This specimen was PBMCs, taken from a glioma patient whose treatment included an IDH1 peptide vaccine. The TCR comes from a man between 18 and 29 years old with glioma. The rearrangement uses TRBV19 and TRBJ1-5; D is perhaps TRBD1 (6 bases). The DNA of the CDR3 is TGTGCCAGTAGCCCTACTGCTCAGGGGTTCAATCAGCCCCAGCATTTT. It translates to CASSPTAQGFNQPQHF.